These 11 T cell receptor beta chains originate from one sample sequenced in a study of blood T cell repertoires in COVID-19. Data came from immunoSEQ multiplex PCR; TCRdb stores just in-frame clones and leaves some out. The profile shows about 420,000 clones, 80% to 90% of them singletons. The specimen sequenced was peripheral blood. The receptors come from a man between 18 and 29 years old with COVID-19, enrolled during active disease.

The V call is TRBV28, the J call TRBJ1-2, with D hard to call. The CDR3 consists of 14 residues. Trimming cost V 3 bases and J 12 bases, with 20 bases left between them. The V gene's germline CDR1 is MDHEN and CDR2 SYDVKM. This chain's CDR3 is CASSLVAGEYAHTF. DNA of the CDR3: TGTGCCAGCAGTTTGGTCGCTGGGGAGTATGCGCACACCTTC.

This clone was recorded only once. This chain uses TRBV27 with TRBJ2-2; unclear D gene. This CDR3 contains 13 residues. Trimming took 5 bases from V and 8 from J, leaving 12 bases between them. The germline gives CDR1 MNHEY, CDR2 SMNVEV (reference sequence). DNA for the CDR3: TGTGCCAGCAGTCTGACCTCCGGGGGGGAGCTGTTTTTT. Its protein is CASSLTSGGELFF.

The chain couples TRBV3-1 (or the pseudogene TRBV3-2) to TRBJ1-3, with 10 positions matching TRBD1. The V segment lost 4 bases and the J segment 0 bases; nucleotides outside the gene matches: 3. CDR1 and CDR2 (germline): LGHDT, YNNKEL (reference sequence). This CDR3 region has 16 residues. CDR3 sequence (DNA): TGTGCCAGCAGCCGGACAGGGGGAACCTCTGGAAACACCATATATTTT. Protein: CASSRTGGTSGNTIYF.

The rearrangement uses TRBV7-9 and TRBJ2-7, with 11 bases aligning to TRBD1. Losses at the gene ends were 6 bases for V and 5 bases for J; bases not matched to a gene: 6. Germline values: CDR1 SEHNR, CDR2 FQNEAQ (reference sequence). This CDR3 has 14 amino acids. The DNA of the CDR3 is TGTGCCAGCAGACACCGGGACAGGGGGGACGAGCAGTACTTC. Encoded protein: CASRHRDRGDEQYF.

This chain joins TRBV6-5 and TRBJ1-5, with a tentative D call TRBD1 (6 bases). This CDR3 is 14 amino acids long. The germline CDR1 and CDR2 sequences are MNHEY and SVGAGI. Deletions cut 6 bases from V and 6 bases from J, with 15 bases between. This CDR3 reads CASRRGGGGQPQHF. As DNA, the CDR3 is TGTGCCAGCAGAAGAGGGGGGGGAGGTCAGCCCCAGCATTTT.

The chain carries TRBV24-1 and TRBJ1-2, with TRBD1 identical over 7 bases. V shed 1 base, J shed 4 bases, and the junction held 5 bases outside the gene matches. The CDR3 covers 15 residues. Germline loops: CDR1 KGHDR, CDR2 SFDVKD. CDR3 sequence: CATSDFKAGGYGYTF. DNA for the CDR3: TGTGCCACCAGTGATTTCAAGGCAGGGGGCTATGGCTACACCTTC.

The chain is built from TRBV11-2 and TRBJ1-2, with a weak D call TRBD1 (5 bases). Germline values: CDR1 SGHAT, CDR2 FQNNGV. The CDR3 contains 15 residues. Between the trimmed V and J ends, which lost 3 bases and 8 bases, there was a span of 19 bases. The CDR3 nucleotides are TGTGCCAGCAGCTTGGATTTCAGGGAACCTTCGGGCTACACCTTC. Translated, it gives CASSLDFREPSGYTF. Drawing the rest from reference TRBV11-2 and TRBJ1-2, the complete variable domain is EAGVAQSPRYKIIEKRQSVAFWCNPISGHATLYWYQQILGQGPKLLIQFQNNGVVDDSQLPKDRFSAERLKGVDSTLKIQPAKLEDSAVYLCASSLDFREPSGYTFGSGTRLTVV.

This clone was seen more than once but under ten times. The gene calls are TRBV5-8 and TRBJ2-1, with D possibly TRBD2 on 6 matching bases. V lost 4 bases and J lost 2, with 13 bases in between. Germline-derived CDR1 and CDR2 are SGHTS and YDEGEE. This CDR3 spans 15 amino acids. The CDR3 coding sequence is TGTGCCAGCAGCCTGGGGGGACTGACCTACAATGAGCAGTTCTTC. As protein: CASSLGGLTYNEQFF. Variable domain in full (rest from reference TRBV5-8 and TRBJ2-1): EAGVTQSPTHLIKTRGQQATLRCSPISGHTSVYWYQQALGLGLQFLLWYDEGEERNRGNFPPRFSGRQFPNYSSELNVNALELEDSALYLCASSLGGLTYNEQFFGPGTRLTVL.

V usage is TRBV6-1 and J usage is TRBJ2-7; 8 nucleotides agree with TRBD2. V shed 2 bases, J shed 0 bases, and the junction held 6 bases outside the gene matches. CDR3 length: 16 amino acids. The germline gives CDR1 MNHNS, CDR2 SASEGT. CDR3 in DNA: TGTGCCAGCAGTGAAATCAGCGGGGGATCCTCCTACGAGCAGTACTTC. This gives the protein CASSEISGGSSYEQYF.

The chain links TRBV5-1 to TRBJ2-7; 7 nucleotides align to TRBD1. CDR1 is SGHRS and CDR2 is YFSETQ in the germline V gene. V lost 4 bases, J lost 0 bases, and 10 bases stayed unmatched. This CDR3 contains 16 residues. DNA of the CDR3: TGCGCCAGCAGCAGATGGACGGGACAGTCCTCCTACGAGCAGTACTTC. Its protein is CASSRWTGQSSYEQYF.

This chain joins TRBV7-9 and TRBJ2-4, with 15 bases aligning to TRBD2. The CDR3 covers 17 residues. V shed 5 bases and J 9 bases; nucleotides not matched to a gene: 11. CDR1 is SEHNR, CDR2 FQNEAQ, per germline (reference sequence). CDR3 bases: TGTGCCAGCAGCCCAGGACTAGCGGGAGGGCCGGGGGTCATTCAGTACTTC. It yields the protein CASSPGLAGGPGVIQYF.